A selection of T cell receptor beta chains follows, all from one sample in a study of CD8 T cells in Susac syndrome. One entry per CDR3 protein results from TCRdb running MiXCR on the immunoSEQ multiplex PCR reads. The data show 170,000 or so distinct CDR3 sequences, over 90% seen once. Sequencing used CD4+ T cells from PBMCs. All receptors derive from a human donor with Susac syndrome. Both conserved end residues are part of each CDR3. A D gene is named only where the DNA matches it firmly. Some rows have no size entry. The others give once, few or many, or a class for an expanded clone.

D gene	V gene	J gene	clone size	CDR3 protein	CDR3 DNA
-	TRBV5-1	TRBJ2-7	-	CASSSGGAAASYEQYF	TGCGCCAGCAGCTCTGGAGGCGCGGCGGCCTCCTACGAGCAGTACTTC
TRBD2	TRBV20-1	TRBJ2-5	-	CSATYGREETQYF	TGCAGTGCTACCTACGGGAGGGAAGAGACCCAGTACTTC
TRBD1	TRBV30	TRBJ1-2	-	CAWSLGQGRSLGLYGYTF	TGTGCCTGGAGTTTGGGACAGGGACGAAGTTTGGGACTTTATGGCTACACCTTC
-	TRBV28	TRBJ2-7	-	CASSLFQGGNSYEQYF	TGTGCCAGCAGTTTATTTCAGGGGGGAAACTCCTACGAGCAGTACTTC
TRBD2	TRBV10-3	TRBJ2-3	-	CATAQLAGGFDTQYF	TGTGCCACCGCCCAACTAGCGGGAGGGTTTGATACGCAGTATTTT
-	TRBV14	TRBJ1-1	-	CASSQQVGDAEAFF	TGTGCCAGCAGCCAACAGGTGGGAGACGCTGAAGCTTTCTTT
-	TRBV4-1	TRBJ2-7	-	CASSRLLGREQYF	TGCGCCAGCAGCCGCCTCCTAGGGCGGGAGCAGTACTTC
-	TRBV7-9	TRBJ2-3	once	CASSLEVDTQYF	TGTGCCAGCAGCTTAGAGGTGGATACGCAGTATTTT
-	TRBV20-1	TRBJ1-5	-	CSARYRTNQPQHF	TGCAGTGCTAGATACAGGACCAATCAGCCCCAGCATTTT
-	TRBV30	TRBJ2-3	-	CAWSGQALGTQYF	TGTGCCTGGAGTGGGCAGGCTTTAGGGACGCAGTATTTT
-	TRBV19	TRBJ1-1	-	CASSITSNTEAFF	TGTGCCAGTAGTATCACATCCAACACTGAAGCTTTCTTT
TRBD2	TRBV2	TRBJ2-1	-	CASRERGGGNEQFF	TGTGCCAGCAGGGAGCGGGGCGGGGGAAATGAGCAGTTCTTC
TRBD1	TRBV20-1	TRBJ1-6	-	CSAQDRRNSPLHF	TGCAGTGCCCAGGACAGGCGGAATTCACCCCTCCACTTT
-	TRBV4-2	TRBJ2-1	-	CASGDRRSYNEQFF	TGTGCCAGCGGGGACCGGCGCTCCTACAATGAGCAGTTCTTC
-	TRBV9	TRBJ2-2	-	CASSVVATNTGELFF	TGTGCCAGCAGCGTAGTCGCGACGAACACCGGGGAGCTGTTTTTT
-	TRBV19	TRBJ1-5	-	CASSMAGRQPQHF	TGTGCCAGTAGTATGGCGGGGAGGCAGCCCCAGCATTTT
TRBD2	TRBV3-1	TRBJ2-7	-	CASSQVTSGRAGEQYF	TGTGCCAGCAGCCAAGTAACTAGCGGGAGGGCGGGGGAGCAGTACTTC
-	TRBV6-5	TRBJ1-3	-	CASSPGEGNTIYF	TGTGCCAGCAGTCCGGGGGAAGGAAACACCATATATTTT
TRBD2	TRBV7-2	TRBJ2-1	-	CASNSGLGTYNEQFF	TGTGCCAGCAACTCAGGACTAGGGACCTACAATGAGCAGTTCTTC
-	TRBV3-1	TRBJ1-5	-	CASSPSNGDSNQPQHF	TGTGCCAGCAGCCCCTCAAACGGGGATAGCAATCAGCCCCAGCATTTT
TRBD2	TRBV3-1	TRBJ2-1	-	CASSRSTAGVNPEQFF	TGTGCCAGCAGCAGGTCCACAGCGGGAGTTAATCCTGAGCAGTTCTTC
-	TRBV20-1	TRBJ2-7	once	CSAPRTRANEQYF	TGCAGTGCTCCCCGGACAAGGGCCAACGAGCAGTACTTC
TRBD1	TRBV29-1	TRBJ1-2	few	CSVRRTGGVGYTF	TGCAGCGTTAGGAGGACAGGGGGCGTTGGCTACACCTTC
TRBD2	TRBV7-9	TRBJ2-1	once	CASSLGGFSSSYNEQFF	TGTGCCAGCAGCTTGGGGGGGTTCAGTAGCTCCTACAATGAGCAGTTCTTC
-	TRBV20-1	TRBJ1-2	-	CSWVRVNRFSAYGYTF	TGCAGCTGGGTTAGGGTAAACAGGTTTTCCGCCTATGGCTACACCTTC
-	TRBV7-9	TRBJ1-2	-	CASSLGLYGYTF	TGTGCCAGCAGCTTGGGACTATATGGCTACACCTTC
-	TRBV30	TRBJ2-6	-	CAWSGGHQGSRANVLTF	TGTGCCTGGAGTGGCGGACATCAAGGCTCTAGGGCCAACGTCCTGACTTTC
-	TRBV10-3	TRBJ2-7	once	CASGAASSYEQYF	TGTGCCTCCGGTGCGGCTAGCTCCTACGAGCAGTACTTC
-	TRBV11-2	TRBJ1-1	-	CASSLGVPLGNTEAFF	TGTGCCAGCAGCTTAGGGGTTCCCTTGGGGAACACTGAAGCTTTCTTT
TRBD1	TRBV11-2	TRBJ1-6	-	CASSLAGGLSSPLHF	TGTGCCAGCAGCTTAGCAGGGGGCTTGAGCTCACCCCTCCACTTT
TRBD1	TRBV20-1	TRBJ1-4	once	CIAGGTAATNEKLFF	TGCATCGCGGGAGGGACAGCCGCAACTAATGAAAAACTGTTTTTT
-	TRBV13	TRBJ2-1	-	CASSTTWGFREQFF	TGTGCCAGCAGCACAACGTGGGGTTTCCGTGAGCAGTTCTTC
TRBD1	TRBV7-2	TRBJ2-5	-	CASSTQTGVQETQYF	TGTGCCAGCAGCACCCAGACAGGGGTCCAAGAGACCCAGTACTTC
-	TRBV4-2	TRBJ2-2	-	CASSHLTGELFF	TGTGCCAGCAGCCACCTTACCGGGGAGCTGTTTTTT
TRBD2	TRBV28	TRBJ2-1	-	CASSLTSVSYNEQFF	TGTGCCAGCAGTTTGACTAGCGTGTCCTACAATGAGCAGTTCTTC
TRBD1	TRBV7-9	TRBJ1-3	-	CASSLTRTGVDTIYF	TGTGCCAGCAGCTTGACCCGGACAGGGGTTGACACCATATATTTT
TRBD2	TRBV4-1	TRBJ2-2	-	CASSQVSLRTSDHTGELFF	TGCGCCAGCAGCCAAGTTTCCCTCAGGACTAGCGACCACACCGGGGAGCTGTTTTTT
-	TRBV4-2	TRBJ2-1	-	CASSQEGQIVNEQFF	TGTGCCAGCAGCCAAGAAGGACAGATAGTAAATGAGCAGTTCTTC
-	TRBV28	TRBJ2-3	few	CASSLNTDTQYF	TGTGCCAGCAGTTTGAACACAGATACGCAGTATTTT
TRBD2	TRBV5-1	TRBJ2-3	-	CASSLALAGGVTDTQYF	TGCGCCAGCAGCTTGGCACTAGCGGGAGGGGTCACAGATACGCAGTATTTT
-	TRBV12-3/TRBV12-4	TRBJ1-5	-	CASSLLTTSNQPQHF	TGTGCCAGCAGTTTGCTCACCACTAGCAATCAGCCCCAGCATTTT